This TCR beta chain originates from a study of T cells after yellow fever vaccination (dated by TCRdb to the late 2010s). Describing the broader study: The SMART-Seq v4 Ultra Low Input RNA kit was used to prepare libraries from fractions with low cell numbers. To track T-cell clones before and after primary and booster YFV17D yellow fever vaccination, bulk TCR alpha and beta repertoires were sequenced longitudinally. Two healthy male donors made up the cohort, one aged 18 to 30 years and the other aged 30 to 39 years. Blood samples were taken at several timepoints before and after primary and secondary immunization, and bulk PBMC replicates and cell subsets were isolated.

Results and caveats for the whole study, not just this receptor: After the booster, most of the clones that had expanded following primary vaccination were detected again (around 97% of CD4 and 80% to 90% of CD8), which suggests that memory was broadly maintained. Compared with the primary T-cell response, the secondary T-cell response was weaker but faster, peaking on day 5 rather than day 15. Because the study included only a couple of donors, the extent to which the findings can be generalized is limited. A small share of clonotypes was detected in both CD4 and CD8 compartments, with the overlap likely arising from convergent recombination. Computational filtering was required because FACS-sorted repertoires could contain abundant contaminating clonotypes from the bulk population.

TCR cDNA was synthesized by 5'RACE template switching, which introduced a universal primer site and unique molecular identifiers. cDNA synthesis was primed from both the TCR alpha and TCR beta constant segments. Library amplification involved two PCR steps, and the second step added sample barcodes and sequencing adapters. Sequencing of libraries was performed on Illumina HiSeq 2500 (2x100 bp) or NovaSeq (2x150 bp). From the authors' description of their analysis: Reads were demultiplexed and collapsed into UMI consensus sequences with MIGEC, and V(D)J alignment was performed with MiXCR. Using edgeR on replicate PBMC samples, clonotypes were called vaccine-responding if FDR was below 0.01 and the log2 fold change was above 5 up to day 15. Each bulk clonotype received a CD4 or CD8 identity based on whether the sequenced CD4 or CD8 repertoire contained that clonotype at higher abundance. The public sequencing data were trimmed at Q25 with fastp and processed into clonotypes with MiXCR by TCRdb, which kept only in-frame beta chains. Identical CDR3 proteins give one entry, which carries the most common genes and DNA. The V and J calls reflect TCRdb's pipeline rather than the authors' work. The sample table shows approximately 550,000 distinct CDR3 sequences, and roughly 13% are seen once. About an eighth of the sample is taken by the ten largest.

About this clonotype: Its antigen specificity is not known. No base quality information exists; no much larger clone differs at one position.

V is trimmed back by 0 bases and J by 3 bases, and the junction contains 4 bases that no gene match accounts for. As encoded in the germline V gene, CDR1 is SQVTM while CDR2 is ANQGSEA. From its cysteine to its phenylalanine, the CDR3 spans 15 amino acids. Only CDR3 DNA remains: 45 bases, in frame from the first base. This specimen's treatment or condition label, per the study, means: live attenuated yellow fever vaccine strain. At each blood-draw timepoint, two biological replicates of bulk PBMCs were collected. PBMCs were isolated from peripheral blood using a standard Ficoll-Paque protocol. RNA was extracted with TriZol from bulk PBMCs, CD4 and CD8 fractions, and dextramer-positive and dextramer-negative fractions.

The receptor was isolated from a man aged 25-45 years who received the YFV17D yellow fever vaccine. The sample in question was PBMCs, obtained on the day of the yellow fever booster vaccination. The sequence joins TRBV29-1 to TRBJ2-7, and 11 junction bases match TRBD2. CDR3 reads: CSVEEYSGRDYEQYF. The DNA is TGCAGCGTTGAAGAATATAGCGGGAGGGACTACGAGCAGTACTTC.